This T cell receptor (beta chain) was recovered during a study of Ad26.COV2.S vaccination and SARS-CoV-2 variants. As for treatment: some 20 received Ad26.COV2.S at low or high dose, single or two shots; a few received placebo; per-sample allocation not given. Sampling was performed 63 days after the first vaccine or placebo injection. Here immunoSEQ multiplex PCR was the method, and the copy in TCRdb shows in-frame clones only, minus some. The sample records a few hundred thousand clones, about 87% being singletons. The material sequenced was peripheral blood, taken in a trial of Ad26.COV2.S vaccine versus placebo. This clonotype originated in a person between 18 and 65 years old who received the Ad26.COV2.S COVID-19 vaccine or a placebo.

CDR3 sequence reads: CASRLGNAPNYGYTF. CDR3 nucleotide sequence: TGTGCCAGCAGACTTGGCAACGCACCTAACTATGGCTACACCTTC. The V gene is TRBV3-1 (or the pseudogene TRBV3-2), the J gene TRBJ1-2, with D hard to call. Germline V gives CDR1 LGHDT, CDR2 YNNKEL (reference sequence). V lost 6 bases and J lost 0, with 14 bases in between. CDR3 length: 15 residues.